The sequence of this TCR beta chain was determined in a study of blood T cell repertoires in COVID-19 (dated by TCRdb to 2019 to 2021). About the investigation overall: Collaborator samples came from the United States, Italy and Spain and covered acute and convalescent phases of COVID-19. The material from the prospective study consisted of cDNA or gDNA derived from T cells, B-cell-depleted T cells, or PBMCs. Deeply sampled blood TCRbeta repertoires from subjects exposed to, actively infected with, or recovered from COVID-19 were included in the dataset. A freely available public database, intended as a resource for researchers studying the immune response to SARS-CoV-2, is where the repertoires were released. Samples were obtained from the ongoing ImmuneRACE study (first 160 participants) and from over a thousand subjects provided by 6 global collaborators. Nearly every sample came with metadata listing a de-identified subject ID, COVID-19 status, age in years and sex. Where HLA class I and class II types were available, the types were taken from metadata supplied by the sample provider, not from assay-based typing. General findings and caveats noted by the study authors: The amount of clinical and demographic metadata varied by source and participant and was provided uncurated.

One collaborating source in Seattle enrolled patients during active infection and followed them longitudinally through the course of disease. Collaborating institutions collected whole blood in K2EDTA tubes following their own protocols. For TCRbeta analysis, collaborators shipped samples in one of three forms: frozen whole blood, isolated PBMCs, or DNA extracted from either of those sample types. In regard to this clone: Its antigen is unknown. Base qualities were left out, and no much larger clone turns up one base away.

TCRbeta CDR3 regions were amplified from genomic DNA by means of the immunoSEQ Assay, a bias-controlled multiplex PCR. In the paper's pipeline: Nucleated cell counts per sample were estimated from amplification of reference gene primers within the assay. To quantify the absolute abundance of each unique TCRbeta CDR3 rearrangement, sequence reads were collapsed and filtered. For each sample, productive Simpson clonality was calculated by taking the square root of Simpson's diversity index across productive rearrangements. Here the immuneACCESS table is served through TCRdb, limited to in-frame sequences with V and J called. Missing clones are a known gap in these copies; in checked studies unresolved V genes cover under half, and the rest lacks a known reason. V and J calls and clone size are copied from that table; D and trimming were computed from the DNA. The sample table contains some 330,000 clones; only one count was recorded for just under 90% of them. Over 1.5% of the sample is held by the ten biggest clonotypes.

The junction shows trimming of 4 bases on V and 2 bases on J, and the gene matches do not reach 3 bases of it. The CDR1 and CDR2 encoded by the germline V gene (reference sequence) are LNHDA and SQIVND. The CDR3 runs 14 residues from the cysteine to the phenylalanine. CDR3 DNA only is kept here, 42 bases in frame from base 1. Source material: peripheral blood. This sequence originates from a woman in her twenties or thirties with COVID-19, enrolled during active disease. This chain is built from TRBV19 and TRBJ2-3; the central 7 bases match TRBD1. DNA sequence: TGTGCCAGTAGTACTGGACAGGACACAGATACGCAGTATTTT. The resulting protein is CASSTGQDTDTQYF. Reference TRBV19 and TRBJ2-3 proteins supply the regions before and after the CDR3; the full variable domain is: DGGITQSPKYLFRKEGQNVTLSCEQNLNHDAMYWYRQDPGQGLRLIYYSQIVNDFQKGDIAEGYSVSREKKESFPLTVTSAQKNPTAFYLCASSTGQDTDTQYFGPGTRLTVL.